This TCR beta chain came from a study of CD8 T cells in ankylosing spondylitis. General study points: Researchers report that disease-linked clones proved CD8+ and relatively rare in peripheral blood. According to the report, clones linked to the disease were significantly enriched in matched synovial fluid samples taken from ankylosing spondylitis patients.

This CDR3 has 16 residues. Germline V gene lookup returns CDR1 SEHNR and CDR2 FQNEAQ (reference sequence). V lost 5 bases and J lost 2, with 18 bases in between. This clonotype has a count of ten or more. As yet, its antigen is unknown. MiXCR, applied by TCRdb to the 5' RACE reads, yields one record per CDR3 protein. The table has tens of thousands of distinct CDR3 sequences, over 5.5% seen once. The chain recombines TRBV7-9 with TRBJ1-2; no clear D gene. Sequencing used blood, either unsorted or a sorted T cell fraction (not recorded which). The TCR comes from a male donor with ankylosing spondylitis or in good health (not recorded which). The CDR3 DNA reads TGTGCCAGCAGCCCCCTTGGTAGGACTGCCAACTATGGCTACACCTTC. It encodes CASSPLGRTANYGYTF.